This TCR beta chain was obtained from a study of blood T cells in healthy people across ages. This clonotype was counted ten times or more. CDR3 size: 14 residues. Trimming took 6 bases from V and 4 from J, leaving 15 bases between them. Germline V gene sequence: CDR1 ENHRY, CDR2 SYGVKD. Together with a sample-barcoded 5' primer, a J-beta primer mix was included in a second PCR lasting about 7 to 11 cycles. TCRdb fed the 5' RACE reads into MiXCR, producing one record per CDR3 protein. In the table there are 1.5 million to 2 million distinct CDR3 sequences, roughly 28% of which are singletons. Sample: blood. The chain carries TRBV10-3 and TRBJ1-2; tentative D call: TRBD1 (5 bases). The sequence was obtained from a woman in her twenties or thirties in good health. CDR3 residues: CAISAPRDRYGYTF. In DNA form, the CDR3 reads TGTGCCATCAGCGCCCCCCGGGACCGCTATGGCTACACCTTC.